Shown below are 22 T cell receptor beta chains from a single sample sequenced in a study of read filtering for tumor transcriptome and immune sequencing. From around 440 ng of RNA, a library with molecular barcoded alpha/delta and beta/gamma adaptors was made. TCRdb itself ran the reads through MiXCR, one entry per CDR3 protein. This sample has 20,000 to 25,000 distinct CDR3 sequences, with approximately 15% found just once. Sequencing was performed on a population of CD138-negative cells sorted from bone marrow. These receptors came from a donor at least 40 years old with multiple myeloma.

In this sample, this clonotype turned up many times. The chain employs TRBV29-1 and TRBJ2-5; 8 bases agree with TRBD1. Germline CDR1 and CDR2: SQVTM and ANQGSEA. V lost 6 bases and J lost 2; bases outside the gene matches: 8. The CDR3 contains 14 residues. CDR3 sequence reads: CSVEDRAGQETQYF. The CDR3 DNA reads TGCAGCGTAGAGGACAGGGCAGGACAAGAGACCCAGTACTTC.

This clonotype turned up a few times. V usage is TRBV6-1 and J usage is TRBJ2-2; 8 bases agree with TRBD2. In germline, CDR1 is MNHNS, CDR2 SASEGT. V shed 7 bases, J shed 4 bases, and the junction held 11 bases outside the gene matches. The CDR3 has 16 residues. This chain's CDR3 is CASIQAAGGSTGELFF. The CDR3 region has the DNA TGTGCCAGCATCCAGGCGGCGGGAGGTAGCACCGGGGAGCTGTTTTTT.

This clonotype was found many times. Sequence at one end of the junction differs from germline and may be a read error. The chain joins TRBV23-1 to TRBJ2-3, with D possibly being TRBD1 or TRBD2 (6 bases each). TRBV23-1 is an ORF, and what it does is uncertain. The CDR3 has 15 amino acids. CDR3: CASSQWGARTDTQYF. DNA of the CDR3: TGCGCCAGCAGCCAATGGGGGGCTCGGACAGATACGCAGTATTTT.

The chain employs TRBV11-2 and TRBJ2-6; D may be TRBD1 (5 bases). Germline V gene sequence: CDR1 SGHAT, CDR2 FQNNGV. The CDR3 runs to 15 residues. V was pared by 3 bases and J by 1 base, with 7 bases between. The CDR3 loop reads CASSFQGSGANVLTF. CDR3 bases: TGTGCCAGCAGCTTCCAGGGTTCTGGGGCCAACGTCCTGACTTTC.

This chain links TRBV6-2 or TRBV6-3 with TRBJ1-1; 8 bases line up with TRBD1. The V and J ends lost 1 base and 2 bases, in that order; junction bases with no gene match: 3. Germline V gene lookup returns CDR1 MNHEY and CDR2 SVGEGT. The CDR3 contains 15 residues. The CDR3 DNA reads TGTGCCAGCAGTTACTTAGACAGGGGCAACACTGAAGCTTTCTTT. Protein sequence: CASSYLDRGNTEAFF.

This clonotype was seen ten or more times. CDR3 residues: CASSGVGYEQYF. In DNA form, the CDR3 reads TGTGCCAGCAGCGGCGTAGGGTACGAGCAGTACTTC. V and J are TRBV7-6 and TRBJ2-7; D is ambiguous. CDR1 SGHVS and CDR2 FNYEAQ come from the germline V gene. V was clipped by 5 bases and J by 4 bases, with 9 bases between them. This CDR3 spans 12 amino acids.

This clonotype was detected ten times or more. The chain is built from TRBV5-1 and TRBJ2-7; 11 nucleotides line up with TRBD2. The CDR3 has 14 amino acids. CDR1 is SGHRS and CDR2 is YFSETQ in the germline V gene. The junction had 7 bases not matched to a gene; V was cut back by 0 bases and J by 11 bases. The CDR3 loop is CASSLASGRHQEYF. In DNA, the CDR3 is TGCGCCAGCAGCTTGGCTAGCGGGAGGCACCAGGAGTACTTC.

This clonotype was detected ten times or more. The CDR3 protein is CASRGLAGGIYNEQFF. Written as DNA, the CDR3 is TGTGCCAGCAGAGGACTAGCGGGAGGGATCTACAATGAGCAGTTCTTC. This chain links TRBV7-9 with TRBJ2-1, with 15 positions matching TRBD2. This CDR3 is 16 amino acids long. The germline V gene encodes CDR1 SEHNR and CDR2 FQNEAQ (reference sequence). V gave up 6 bases and J gave up 3 bases; unmatched junction bases: 3.

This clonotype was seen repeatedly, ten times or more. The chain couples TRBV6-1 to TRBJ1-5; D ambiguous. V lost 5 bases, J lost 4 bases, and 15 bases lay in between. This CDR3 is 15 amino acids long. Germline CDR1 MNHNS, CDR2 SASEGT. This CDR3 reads CASSSYNGPNQPQHF. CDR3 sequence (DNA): TGTGCCAGCAGTTCATATAACGGACCTAATCAGCCCCAGCATTTT.

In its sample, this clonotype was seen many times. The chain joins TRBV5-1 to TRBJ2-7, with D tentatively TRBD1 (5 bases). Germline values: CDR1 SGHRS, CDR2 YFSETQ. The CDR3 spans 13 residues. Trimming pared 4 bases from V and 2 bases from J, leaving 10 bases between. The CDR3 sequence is CASSLSRAYEQYF. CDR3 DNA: TGCGCCAGCAGCCTGAGCAGGGCCTACGAGCAGTACTTC.

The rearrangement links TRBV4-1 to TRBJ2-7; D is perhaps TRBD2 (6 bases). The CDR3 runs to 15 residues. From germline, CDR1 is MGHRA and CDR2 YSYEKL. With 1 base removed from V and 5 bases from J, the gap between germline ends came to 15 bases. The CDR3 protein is CASSQVRDWADEQYF. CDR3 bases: TGCGCCAGCAGCCAAGTACGGGACTGGGCCGACGAGCAGTACTTC.

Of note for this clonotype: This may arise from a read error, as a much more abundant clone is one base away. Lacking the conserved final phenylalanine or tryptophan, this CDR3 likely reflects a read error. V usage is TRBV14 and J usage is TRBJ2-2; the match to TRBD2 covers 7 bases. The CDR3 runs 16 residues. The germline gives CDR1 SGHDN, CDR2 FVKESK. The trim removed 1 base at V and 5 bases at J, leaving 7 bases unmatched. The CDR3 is CASSQVRGRGTGELFS. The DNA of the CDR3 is TGTGCCAGCAGCCAAGTCCGCGGGAGAGGAACCGGGGAGCTGTTTTCT.

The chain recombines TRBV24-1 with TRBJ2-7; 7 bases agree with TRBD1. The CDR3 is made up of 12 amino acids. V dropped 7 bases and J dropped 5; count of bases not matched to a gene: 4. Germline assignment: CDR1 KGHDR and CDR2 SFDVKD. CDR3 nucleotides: TGTGCCACCAGGGACAGGTCCGACGAGCAGTACTTC. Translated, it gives CATRDRSDEQYF.

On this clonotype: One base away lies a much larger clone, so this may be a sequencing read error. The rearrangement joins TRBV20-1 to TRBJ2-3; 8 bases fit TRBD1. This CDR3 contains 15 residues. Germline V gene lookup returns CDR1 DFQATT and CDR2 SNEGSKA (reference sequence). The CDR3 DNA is TGCAGTTCTAGAGACAGGGGACGAAACACAGATACGCAGTATTTT. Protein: CSSRDRGRNTDTQYF.

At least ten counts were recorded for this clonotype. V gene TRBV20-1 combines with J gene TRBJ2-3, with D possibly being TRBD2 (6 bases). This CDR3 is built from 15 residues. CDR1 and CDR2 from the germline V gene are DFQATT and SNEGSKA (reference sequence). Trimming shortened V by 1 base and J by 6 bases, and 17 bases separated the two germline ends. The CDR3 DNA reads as TGCAGTGCTAGAGCCTCTGGGGAGGCCCCGGATACGCAGTATTTT. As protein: CSARASGEAPDTQYF.

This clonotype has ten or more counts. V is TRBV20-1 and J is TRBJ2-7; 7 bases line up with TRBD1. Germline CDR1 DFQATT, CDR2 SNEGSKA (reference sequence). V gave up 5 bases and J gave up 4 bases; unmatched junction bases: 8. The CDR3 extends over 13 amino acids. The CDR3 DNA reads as TGCAGTGCTGCCGGGACAGATTCTTACGAGCAGTACTTC. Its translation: CSAAGTDSYEQYF.

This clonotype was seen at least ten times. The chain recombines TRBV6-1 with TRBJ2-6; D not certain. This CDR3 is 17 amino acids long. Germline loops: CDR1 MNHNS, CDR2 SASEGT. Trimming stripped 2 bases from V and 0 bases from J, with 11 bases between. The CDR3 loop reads CASSEQVPSSGANVLTF. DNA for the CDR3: TGTGCCAGCAGTGAACAGGTCCCTAGCTCTGGGGCCAACGTCCTGACTTTC.

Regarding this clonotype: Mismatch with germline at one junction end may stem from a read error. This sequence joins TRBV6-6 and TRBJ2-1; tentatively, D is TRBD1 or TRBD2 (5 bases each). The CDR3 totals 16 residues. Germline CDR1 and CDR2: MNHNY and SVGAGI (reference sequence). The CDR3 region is CASTNAGTAGSNKQFF. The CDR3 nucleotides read TGTGCCAGCACCAATGCCGGGACCGCCGGTTCCAATAAGCAGTTCTTC.

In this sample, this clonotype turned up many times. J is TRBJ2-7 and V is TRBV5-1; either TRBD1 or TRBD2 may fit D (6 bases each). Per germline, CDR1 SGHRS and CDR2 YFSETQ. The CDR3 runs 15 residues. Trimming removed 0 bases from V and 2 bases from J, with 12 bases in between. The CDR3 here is CASSLAGASAYEQYF. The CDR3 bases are TGCGCCAGCAGCTTGGCAGGGGCTAGCGCCTACGAGCAGTACTTC.

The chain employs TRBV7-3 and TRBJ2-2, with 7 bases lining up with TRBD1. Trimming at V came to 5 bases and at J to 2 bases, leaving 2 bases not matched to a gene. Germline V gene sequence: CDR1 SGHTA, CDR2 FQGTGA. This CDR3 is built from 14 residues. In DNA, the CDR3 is TGTGCCAGCAGCCGACAGGGAAACACCGGGGAGCTGTTTTTT. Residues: CASSRQGNTGELFF.

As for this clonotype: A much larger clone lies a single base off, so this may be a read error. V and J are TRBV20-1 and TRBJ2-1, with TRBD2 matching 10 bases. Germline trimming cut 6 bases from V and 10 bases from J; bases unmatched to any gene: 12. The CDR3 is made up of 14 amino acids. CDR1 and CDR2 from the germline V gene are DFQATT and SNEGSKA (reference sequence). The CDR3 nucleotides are TGCAGTGCAGTACTAGCGGGGCGTGGGGAGGAGCAGTTCTTC. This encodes CSAVLAGRGEEQFF.

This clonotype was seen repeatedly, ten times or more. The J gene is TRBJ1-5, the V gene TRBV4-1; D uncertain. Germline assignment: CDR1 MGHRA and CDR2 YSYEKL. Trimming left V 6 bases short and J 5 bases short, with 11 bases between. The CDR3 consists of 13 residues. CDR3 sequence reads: CASRMGIDQPQHF. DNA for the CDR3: TGCGCCAGCAGAATGGGAATTGATCAGCCCCAGCATTTT.